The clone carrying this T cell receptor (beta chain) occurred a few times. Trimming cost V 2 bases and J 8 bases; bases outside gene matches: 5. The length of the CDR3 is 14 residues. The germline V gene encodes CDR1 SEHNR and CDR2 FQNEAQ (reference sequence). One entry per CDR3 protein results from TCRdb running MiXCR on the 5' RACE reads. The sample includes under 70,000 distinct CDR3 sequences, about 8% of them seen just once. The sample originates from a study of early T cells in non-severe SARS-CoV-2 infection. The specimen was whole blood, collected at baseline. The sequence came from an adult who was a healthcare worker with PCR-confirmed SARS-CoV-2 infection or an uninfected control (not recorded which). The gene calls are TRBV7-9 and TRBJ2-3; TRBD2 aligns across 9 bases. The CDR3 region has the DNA TGTGCCAGCAGCTTAAATAGCGGGAGCGGTACGCAGTATTTT. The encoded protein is CASSLNSGSGTQYF.